A single T cell receptor (beta chain) is shown here with its context. Its specificity is not known. The data are from a study of cytomegalovirus exposure and HLA in healthy donors. Study information: An early release of data contained about 85 million unique TCRs, which came from HLA-typed donors. Caucasian-associated ancestry cluster membership applied to approximately 80% of some 400 genotyped donors. General study findings and limits: The study recorded 150 to 200 TCR beta chains that were cytomegalovirus-associated.

A multiplex PCR was run with 60 Vbeta primers and 13 Jbeta primers. Libraries were prepared by immunoSEQ multiplex PCR; TCRdb keeps only in-frame clonotypes and omits some of them. The sample carries about 45,000 clones, 45% to 60% recorded once. V was cut by 6 bases and J by 4 bases, with 19 bases left in between. This CDR3 spans 17 amino acids. Germline-derived CDR1 and CDR2 are SNHLY and FYNNEI. The sequenced sample was PBMCs. This clonotype originated in a man aged 60 to 75 in good health and CMV-seronegative. The gene calls are TRBV2 and TRBJ2-6; D might be TRBD2 (5 bases). This CDR3 is CASRPIEGGFGANVLTF. The CDR3 region has the DNA TGTGCCAGCAGGCCCATCGAGGGTGGATTCGGGGCCAACGTCCTGACTTTC.